A single sample is the source of the 14 T cell receptor beta chains below, sequenced in a study of blood T cells in healthy people across ages. A second PCR of 7 to 11 cycles used a sample-barcoded 5' primer and a J-beta primer mix. TCRdb analysed the 5' RACE reads with MiXCR anew, one entry per CDR3 protein. The profile shows roughly 800,000 distinct CDR3 sequences, over 45% of them singletons. The sequencing input was blood. These receptors all stem from a man aged 25-45 years in good health.

This clonotype showed up just a few times. V and J are TRBV6-1 and TRBJ2-1; 12 bases are a match to TRBD1. CDR1 and CDR2 from the germline V gene are MNHNS and SASEGT. This CDR3 contains 15 residues. The V and J ends lost 4 bases and 8 bases, in that order; junction bases with no gene match: 6. In DNA, the CDR3 is TGTGCCAGCAGTGGCCGGGACAGGGGGCAGGATGAGCAGTTCTTC. It codes for CASSGRDRGQDEQFF.

V gene TRBV25-1 combines with J gene TRBJ2-5; D gene unclear. The better agreement between TRBJ2-7 and the DNA end casts doubt on the J call. The germline gives CDR1 MGHDK, CDR2 SYGVNS. This CDR3 region has 12 residues. DNA of the CDR3: TGTGCCAGCAGTATCCGGTGGGGCGAGCAGTACTTC. This translates into CASSIRWGEQYF.

The chain carries TRBV28 and TRBJ2-5; D unresolved. Trimming took 4 bases from V and 0 from J, leaving 6 bases between them. The germline V gene has CDR1 MDHEN and CDR2 SYDVKM. The CDR3 contains 13 residues. CDR3 loop: CASSWGNQETQYF. CDR3 DNA: TGTGCCAGCAGTTGGGGAAACCAAGAGACCCAGTACTTC.

CDR3 sequence (DNA): TGTGCCACCAGCAGAGATCGGGGTAGCAATCAGCCCCAGCATTTT. This encodes CATSRDRGSNQPQHF. V gene TRBV15 combines with J gene TRBJ1-5; D unresolved. Between the trimmed V and J ends, which lost 0 bases and 0 bases, there was a span of 6 bases. This CDR3 comprises 15 residues. Germline lookup yields CDR1 LNHNV and CDR2 YYDKDF (reference sequence).

The genes are TRBV5-1 and TRBJ1-2; unclear D gene. V lost 4 bases and J 5 bases, leaving 15 bases between the germline ends. The CDR3 length is 14 residues. Germline CDR1 is SGHRS and CDR2 is YFSETQ. The CDR3 nucleotides are TGCGCCAGCAGCCCTGGTTCAAGTCGGTATGGCTACACCTTC. It translates to CASSPGSSRYGYTF.

CDR3 amino acids: CSARHATGKETQYF. CDR3 DNA: TGCAGTGCTAGACATGCTACAGGGAAAGAGACCCAGTACTTC. The chain employs TRBV20-1 and TRBJ2-7, with D possibly TRBD1 on 6 matching bases. TRBJ2-5 explains the end of the DNA better; the J call may be wrong. CDR1 is DFQATT and CDR2 is SNEGSKA in the germline V gene (reference sequence). This CDR3 region has 14 residues.

This chain links TRBV20-1 with TRBJ2-4; 10 nucleotides agree with TRBD2. CDR3 size: 18 residues. From germline, CDR1 is DFQATT and CDR2 SNEGSKA (reference sequence). V gave up 3 bases and J gave up 0 bases; unmatched junction bases: 11. The CDR3 nucleotides are TGCAGTGCTAGTAATCTTCTAGCGGGAGCCCTAGCCAAAAACATTCAGTACTTC. Amino acid sequence: CSASNLLAGALAKNIQYF.

As DNA, the CDR3 is TGTGCCTGGAGTCATCGGGAGCAGTTCTTC. Amino acid sequence: CAWSHREQFF. The rearrangement joins TRBV30 to TRBJ2-1, with D hard to call. Germline CDR1 and CDR2: GTSNPN and SVGIG (reference sequence). The CDR3 loop spans 10 amino acids. V lost 2 bases to trimming and J lost 10 bases, with 6 bases between them.

This chain links TRBV6-6 with TRBJ2-3; TRBD1 agrees at 9 bases. Germline CDR1 and CDR2: MNHNY and SVGAGI (reference sequence). V lost 10 bases, J lost 4 bases, and 15 bases stayed unmatched. This CDR3 comprises 16 residues. CDR3 bases: TGTGCCATCTCTTCCACAGGGGGCGATTTTCCAGATACGCAGTATTTT. Its protein product is CAISSTGGDFPDTQYF.

The V and J genes are TRBV20-1 and TRBJ2-7; D is unresolved. The CDR3 covers 12 residues. CDR1 and CDR2 from the germline V gene are DFQATT and SNEGSKA (reference sequence). V was cut by 5 bases and J by 1 base, with 9 bases left in between. CDR3 protein: CSALDGSYEQYF. CDR3 DNA sequence: TGCAGTGCTTTAGACGGATCCTACGAGCAGTACTTC.

This clonotype has a single count. V usage is TRBV25-1 and J usage is TRBJ1-2; weak D call: TRBD1 (5 bases). V lost 3 bases, J lost 5 bases, and 22 bases lay in between. This CDR3 has 17 amino acids. From germline, CDR1 is MGHDK and CDR2 SYGVNS. In DNA form, the CDR3 reads TGTGCCAGCAGTGACCTTAGCGGGACGGTGGAATTGTATGGCTACACCTTC. It specifies CASSDLSGTVELYGYTF.

The CDR3 coding sequence is TGTGCCAGCAGTCAAATGGGGGGACACGAGCAGTACTTC. Protein sequence: CASSQMGGHEQYF. The V and J genes are TRBV7-9 and TRBJ2-5; tentative D call: TRBD2 (6 bases). The J call could be wrong; TRBJ2-7 is a better fit for the DNA end. The germline CDR1 and CDR2 sequences are SEHNR and FQNEAQ (reference sequence). CDR3 size: 13 residues.

This clonotype was counted only a few times. The genes are TRBV7-8 and TRBJ2-1; D is unclear. Germline CDR1 is SGHVS and CDR2 is FQNEAQ. The CDR3 is 13 amino acids. V was cut by 0 bases and J by 9 bases, with 9 bases left in between. CDR3: CASSLAQTLEQFF. In DNA, the CDR3 is TGTGCCAGCAGCTTAGCGCAGACTCTTGAGCAGTTCTTC.

This clonotype came up a few times. V gene TRBV4-2 combines with J gene TRBJ1-6; no firm D call. CDR1 is LGHNA, CDR2 YNFKEQ, per germline. V was pared by 1 base and J by 6 bases, with 10 bases between. The CDR3 covers 15 residues. The CDR3 reads CASSQVELINSPLHF. The CDR3 DNA is TGTGCCAGCAGCCAAGTTGAACTGATTAATTCACCCCTCCACTTT.